What follows is one T cell receptor (beta chain) and its context. The data were taken from a study of blood T cell repertoires in COVID-19. Assay: immunoSEQ multiplex PCR; the TCRdb copy retains only in-frame clones and omits some. The data show approximately 90,000 clones, about 83% seen once. Deletions cut 5 bases from V and 3 bases from J, with 19 bases between. From germline, CDR1 is SGHTA and CDR2 FQGNSA. The CDR3 covers 17 residues. The receptor was derived from an older man with COVID-19, enrolled during active disease. Sequencing was performed on peripheral blood. The chain recombines TRBV7-2 with TRBJ2-2; possibly TRBD2 for D (5 bases). CDR3 in DNA: TGTGCCAGCAGCCCGAGGGCTAGAAGCCCCGACACCGGGGAGCTGTTTTTT. Its translation: CASSPRARSPDTGELFF.